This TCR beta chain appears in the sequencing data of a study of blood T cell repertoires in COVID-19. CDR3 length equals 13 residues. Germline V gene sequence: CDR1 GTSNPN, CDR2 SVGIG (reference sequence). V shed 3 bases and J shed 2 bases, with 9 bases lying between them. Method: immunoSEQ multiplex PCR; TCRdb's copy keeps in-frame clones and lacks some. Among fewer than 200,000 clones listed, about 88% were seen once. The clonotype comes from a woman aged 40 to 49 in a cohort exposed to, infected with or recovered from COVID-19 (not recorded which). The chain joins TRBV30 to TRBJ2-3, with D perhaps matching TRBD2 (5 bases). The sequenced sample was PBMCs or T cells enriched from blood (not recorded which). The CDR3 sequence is CAWRAVPTDTQYF. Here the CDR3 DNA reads TGTGCCTGGAGAGCGGTCCCCACAGATACGCAGTATTTT.